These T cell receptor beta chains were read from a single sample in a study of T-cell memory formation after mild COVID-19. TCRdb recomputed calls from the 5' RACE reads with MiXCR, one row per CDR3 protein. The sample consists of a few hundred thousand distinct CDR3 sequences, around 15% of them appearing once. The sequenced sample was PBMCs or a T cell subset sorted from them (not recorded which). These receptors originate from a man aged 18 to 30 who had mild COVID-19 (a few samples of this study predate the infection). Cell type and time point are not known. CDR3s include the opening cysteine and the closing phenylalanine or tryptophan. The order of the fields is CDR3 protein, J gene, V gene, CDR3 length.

CDR3: CASSLGQGTANEKLFF; J: TRBJ1-4; V: TRBV7-9; length: 16
CDR3: CASSLGLDAKNIQYF; J: TRBJ2-4; V: TRBV7-2; length: 15
CDR3: CASTRRAAPPNTGELFF; J: TRBJ2-2; V: TRBV7-9; length: 17
CDR3: CASSLLGGTGELFF; J: TRBJ2-2; V: TRBV11-2; length: 14
CDR3: CASSLAGEGKETQYF; J: TRBJ2-5; V: TRBV7-7; length: 15
CDR3: CASSLYPGTVNQPQHF; J: TRBJ1-5; V: TRBV7-9; length: 16
CDR3: CASSPGGREQFF; J: TRBJ2-1; V: TRBV7-6; length: 12
CDR3: CASSQGGTGTDTQYF; J: TRBJ2-3; V: TRBV3-1; length: 15
CDR3: CASSSTGGGETQYF; J: TRBJ2-5; V: TRBV5-1; length: 14
CDR3: CASRTRASFGGNTIYF; J: TRBJ1-3; V: TRBV6-5; length: 16
CDR3: CASSLFSGANVLTF; J: TRBJ2-6; V: TRBV5-1; length: 14
CDR3: CASTTGGRAEAFF; J: TRBJ1-1; V: TRBV2; length: 13
CDR3: CASSFSGPAGPQFF; J: TRBJ2-1; V: TRBV11-3; length: 14
CDR3: CASGVSGDTQYF; J: TRBJ2-3; V: TRBV5-1; length: 12
CDR3: CASSYSNYEQYF; J: TRBJ2-7; V: TRBV6-6; length: 12
CDR3: CASSRRQGADEQYF; J: TRBJ2-7; V: TRBV9; length: 14
CDR3: CSARGPTDTQYF; J: TRBJ2-3; V: TRBV20-1; length: 12
CDR3: CAITGQGLYGYTF; J: TRBJ1-2; V: TRBV10-3; length: 13
CDR3: CASSFWGWNTEAFF; J: TRBJ1-1; V: TRBV12-3/TRBV12-4; length: 14
CDR3: CASSQLTDTQYF; J: TRBJ2-3; V: TRBV3-1; length: 12
CDR3: CAISGEAGSSYEQYF; J: TRBJ2-7; V: TRBV10-3; length: 15
CDR3: CASSGATPEEQFF; J: TRBJ2-1; V: TRBV11-2; length: 13
CDR3: CAISAGAYEQYF; J: TRBJ2-7; V: TRBV10-3; length: 12
CDR3: CASSDGGGTTDTQYF; J: TRBJ2-3; V: TRBV6-4; length: 15
CDR3: CASSSPGGSYEQYF; J: TRBJ2-7; V: TRBV6-5; length: 14
CDR3: CSALDRDQETQYF; J: TRBJ2-5; V: TRBV20-1; length: 13
CDR3: CASSQQRAPEETQYF; J: TRBJ2-5; V: TRBV7-2; length: 15
CDR3: CASSLGQGVPNEQFF; J: TRBJ2-1; V: TRBV7-2; length: 15
CDR3: CASSQRLAGVGNEQFF; J: TRBJ2-1; V: TRBV4-3; length: 16
CDR3: CATSRDSTYGYTF; J: TRBJ1-2; V: TRBV24-1; length: 13
CDR3: CSARDFGRGNTEAFF; J: TRBJ1-1; V: TRBV20-1; length: 15
CDR3: CASSGSAHTGELFF; J: TRBJ2-2; V: TRBV10-2; length: 14
CDR3: CSVAKRGSASTDTQYF; J: TRBJ2-3; V: TRBV29-1; length: 16
CDR3: CASSLPPGQGGITQYF; J: TRBJ2-5; V: TRBV11-2; length: 16
CDR3: CASSRGQADTQYF; J: TRBJ2-3; V: TRBV6-2/TRBV6-3; length: 13
CDR3: CASSLWANTEAFF; J: TRBJ1-1; V: TRBV5-1; length: 13
CDR3: CSARGGASYEQYF; J: TRBJ2-7; V: TRBV20-1; length: 13
CDR3: CASTLGGGYEQYF; J: TRBJ2-7; V: TRBV12-3/TRBV12-4; length: 13
CDR3: CASSLDVYGYTF; J: TRBJ1-2; V: TRBV7-2; length: 12
CDR3: CASSLQGENNEQFF; J: TRBJ2-1; V: TRBV11-3; length: 14
CDR3: CASSLVGLRAFF; J: TRBJ1-1; V: TRBV7-2; length: 12
CDR3: CASLWNRGGKPLHF; J: TRBJ1-6; V: TRBV6-1; length: 14
CDR3: CASSPRTGGSTDTQYF; J: TRBJ2-3; V: TRBV28; length: 16
CDR3: CASTRGREKLFF; J: TRBJ1-4; V: TRBV6-6; length: 12
CDR3: CASRFTREGGELFF; J: TRBJ2-2; V: TRBV28; length: 14
CDR3: CASSYLARLAGGNEQFF; J: TRBJ2-1; V: TRBV7-2; length: 17
CDR3: CASSEDRDTDTQYF; J: TRBJ2-3; V: TRBV9; length: 14
CDR3: CASSSPWEGREKLFF; J: TRBJ1-4; V: TRBV7-2; length: 15
CDR3: CASSRGTARENYGYTF; J: TRBJ1-2; V: TRBV5-4; length: 16
CDR3: CSARDRTGGDQPQHF; J: TRBJ1-5; V: TRBV20-1; length: 15
CDR3: CASCVGEIGELFF; J: TRBJ2-2; V: TRBV7-8; length: 13
CDR3: CSTGNTEAFF; J: TRBJ1-1; V: TRBV20-1; length: 10